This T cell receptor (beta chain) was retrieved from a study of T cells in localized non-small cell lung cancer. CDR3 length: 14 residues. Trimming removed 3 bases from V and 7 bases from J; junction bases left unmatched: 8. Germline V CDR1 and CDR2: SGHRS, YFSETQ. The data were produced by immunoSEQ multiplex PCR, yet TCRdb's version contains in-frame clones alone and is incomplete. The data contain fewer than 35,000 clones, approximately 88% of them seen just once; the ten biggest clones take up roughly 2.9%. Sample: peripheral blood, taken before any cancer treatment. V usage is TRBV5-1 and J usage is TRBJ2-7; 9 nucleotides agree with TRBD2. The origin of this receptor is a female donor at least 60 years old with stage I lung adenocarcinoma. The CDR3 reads CASSSVAGEREQYF. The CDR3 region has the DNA TGCGCCAGCAGCTCCGTAGCGGGAGAAAGGGAGCAGTACTTC.